The sequence of this T cell receptor (beta chain) was determined in a study of HIV-infected patients and healthy controls. General study results and limits: Healthy controls carried many MAIT alpha-chain CDR3s, while HIV+ repertoires had few. Healthy control repertoires had roughly threefold more distinct CDR3s than untreated HIV+ repertoires, and higher Shannon diversity.

Per the germline V gene, CDR1 is SGDLS and CDR2 is YYNGEE. The length of the CDR3 is 13 residues. V lost 0 bases and J lost 5, with 8 bases in between. This clonotype was seen ten or more times. No antigen is known for it. cDNA was made from about 510 ng RNA using alpha and beta constant primers. Each of the alpha and beta chains got its own library through chain-specific third strand synthesis with indices. TCRdb independently ran MiXCR on the 5' RACE reads; one entry per CDR3 protein. The sample holds 9,400 or so distinct CDR3 sequences, 8.7% seen once. Roughly three months, about 14 weeks, into antiretroviral therapy, follow-up blood was collected. Whole blood was used without fractionation, so all unsorted peripheral T cells were included.

The material was blood, obtained during antiretroviral therapy. The clonotype was recovered from an adult with HIV infection. This chain connects TRBV9 to TRBJ1-1, with unresolved D. The CDR3 DNA is TGTGCCAGCAGCGTAGGAACAATGACTGAAGCTTTCTTT. Encoded protein: CASSVGTMTEAFF.